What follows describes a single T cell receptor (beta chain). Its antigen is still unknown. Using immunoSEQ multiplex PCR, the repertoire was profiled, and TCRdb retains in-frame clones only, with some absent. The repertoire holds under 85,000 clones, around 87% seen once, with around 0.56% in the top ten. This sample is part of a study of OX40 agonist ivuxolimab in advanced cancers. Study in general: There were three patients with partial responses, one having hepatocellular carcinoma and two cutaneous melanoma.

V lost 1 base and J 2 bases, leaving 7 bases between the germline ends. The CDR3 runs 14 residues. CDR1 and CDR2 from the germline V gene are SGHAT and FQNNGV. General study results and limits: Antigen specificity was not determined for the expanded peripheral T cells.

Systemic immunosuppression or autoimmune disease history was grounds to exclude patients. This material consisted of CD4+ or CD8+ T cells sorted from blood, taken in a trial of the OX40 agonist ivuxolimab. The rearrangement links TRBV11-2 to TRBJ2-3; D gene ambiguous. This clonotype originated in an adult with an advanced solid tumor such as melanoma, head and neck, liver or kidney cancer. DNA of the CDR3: TGTGCCAGCAGCTTAGGGGCAGCCACAGATACGCAGTATTTT. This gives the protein CASSLGAATDTQYF.